This TCR beta chain was recorded in a study of cytomegalovirus exposure and HLA in healthy donors. The PCR had 60 Vbeta and 13 Jbeta primers. Authors' analysis steps: Counted up in a later analysis, unique TCR beta chains came to about 80 million, with around 12 million shared. Repertoires were generated with immunoSEQ multiplex PCR, while TCRdb's copy carries only in-frame clones and drops some. D and trimming come from the DNA, and the V and J calls and clone size come from that table. The repertoire consists of about 130,000 clones, with 60% to 85% occurring once and the leading ten covering just under 2%. This clone was recorded a few times. Its antigen is as yet unknown. Germline values: CDR1 SGHAT, CDR2 FQNNGV. CDR3 length: 15 residues. V dropped 0 bases and J dropped 4; count of bases not matched to a gene: 4. Regarding the study as a whole: For presence/absence analyses, sequencing depth was assumed to be roughly uniform across donors.

In nominal health when sampled, donors likely had unrecorded immune exposures nonetheless. What was sequenced was PBMCs. The sequence derives from a man in his fifties in good health and CMV-seronegative. J is TRBJ1-2 and V is TRBV11-2, with 8 bases that match TRBD1. CDR3 in DNA: TGTGCCAGCAGCTTAGAAGGAACAGGGGGCTATGGCTACACCTTC. The encoded protein is CASSLEGTGGYGYTF.